These 2 T cell receptor beta chains were sequenced from one sample in a study of blood T cell repertoires in COVID-19. The assay was immunoSEQ multiplex PCR, and TCRdb's table has in-frame clones only and misses some. This sample has some 120,000 clones, with approximately 82% found just once. Sequenced material: peripheral blood. The source is a man older than 75 with active or convalescent COVID-19.

The rearrangement links TRBV28 to TRBJ1-4; TRBD1 might be the D (5 bases). The CDR3 is 15 residues long. V lost 9 bases and J lost 4, with 18 bases in between. The germline CDR1 and CDR2 sequences are MDHEN and SYDVKM. The CDR3 DNA follows: TGTGCCAGTGGGGGGGTTGCGCTGGGTAATGAAAAACTGTTTTTT. It specifies CASGGVALGNEKLFF.

The chain recombines TRBV6-4 with TRBJ1-2, with a possible D match to TRBD1 (6 bases). The V gene lost 3 bases and the J gene lost 4 bases, with 9 bases spanning the gap. CDR3 length equals 13 residues. Per the germline V gene, CDR1 is MRHNA and CDR2 is SNTAGT. CDR3 DNA: TGTGCCAGCAGTGATGGGGGCGGCTATGGCTACACCTTC. This gives the protein CASSDGGGYGYTF.